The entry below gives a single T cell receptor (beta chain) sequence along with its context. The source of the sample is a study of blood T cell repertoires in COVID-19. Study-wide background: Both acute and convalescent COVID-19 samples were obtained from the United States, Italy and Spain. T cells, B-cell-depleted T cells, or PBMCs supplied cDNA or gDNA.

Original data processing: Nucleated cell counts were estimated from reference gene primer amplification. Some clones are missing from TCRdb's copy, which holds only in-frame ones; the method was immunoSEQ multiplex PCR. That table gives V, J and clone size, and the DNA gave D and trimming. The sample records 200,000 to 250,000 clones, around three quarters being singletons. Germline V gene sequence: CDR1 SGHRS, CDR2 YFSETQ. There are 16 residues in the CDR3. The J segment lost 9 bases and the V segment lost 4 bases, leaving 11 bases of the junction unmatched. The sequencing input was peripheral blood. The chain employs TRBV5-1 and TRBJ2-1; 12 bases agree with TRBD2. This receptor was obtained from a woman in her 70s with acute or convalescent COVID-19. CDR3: CASSASSGGAEGEQFF. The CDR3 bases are TGCGCCAGCAGCGCCTCTAGCGGGGGGGCAGAGGGTGAGCAGTTCTTC.